The sequence of this T cell receptor (beta chain) was determined in a study of cytomegalovirus exposure and HLA in healthy donors. A multiplex PCR was run with 60 Vbeta primers and 13 Jbeta primers. The method was immunoSEQ multiplex PCR; TCRdb's version includes in-frame clones alone and lacks a portion of them. The sample shows 150,000 or so clones, 60% to 75% of them seen only once. With 8 bases clipped from V and 5 bases from J, the junction kept 8 bases outside the gene matches. Germline loops: CDR1 SGHTA, CDR2 FQGNSA. This CDR3 is built from 13 residues. The chain is built from TRBV7-2 and TRBJ1-2, with 7 bases aligning to TRBD1. The TCR comes from a man aged 18 to 29 in good health and CMV-seronegative. Sequenced: PBMCs. The CDR3 sequence is CASRDRDVYGYTF. Written as DNA, the CDR3 is TGTGCCAGCCGGGACAGAGACGTGTATGGCTACACCTTC. Filled out from reference TRBV7-2 and TRBJ1-2, the complete variable domain reads GAGVSQSPSNKVTEKGKDVELRCDPISGHTALYWYRQSLGQGLEFLIYFQGNSAPDKSGLPSDRFSAERTGGSVSTLTIQRTQQEDSAVYLCASRDRDVYGYTFGSGTRLTVV.